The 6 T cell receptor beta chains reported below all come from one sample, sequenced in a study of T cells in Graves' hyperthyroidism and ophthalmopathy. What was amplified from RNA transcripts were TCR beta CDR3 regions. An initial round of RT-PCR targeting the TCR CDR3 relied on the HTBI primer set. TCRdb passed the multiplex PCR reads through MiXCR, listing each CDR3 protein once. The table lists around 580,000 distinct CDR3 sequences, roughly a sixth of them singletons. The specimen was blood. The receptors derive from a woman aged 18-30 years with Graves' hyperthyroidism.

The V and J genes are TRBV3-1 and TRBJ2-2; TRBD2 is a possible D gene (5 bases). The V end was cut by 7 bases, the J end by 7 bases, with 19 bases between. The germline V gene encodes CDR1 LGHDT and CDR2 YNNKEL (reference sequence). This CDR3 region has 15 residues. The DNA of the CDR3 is TGTGCCAGCAACAAACGGGCCGGCGCGGGCGGGGAGCTGTTTTTT. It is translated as CASNKRAGAGGELFF.

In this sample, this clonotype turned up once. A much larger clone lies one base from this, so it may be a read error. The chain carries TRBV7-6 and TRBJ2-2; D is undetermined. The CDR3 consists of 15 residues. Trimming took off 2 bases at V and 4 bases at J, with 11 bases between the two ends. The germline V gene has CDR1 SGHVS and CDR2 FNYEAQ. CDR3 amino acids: CASSLWSRSTGELFF. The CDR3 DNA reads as TGTGCCAGCAGCTTATGGTCACGCAGCACCGGGGAGCTGTTTTTT.

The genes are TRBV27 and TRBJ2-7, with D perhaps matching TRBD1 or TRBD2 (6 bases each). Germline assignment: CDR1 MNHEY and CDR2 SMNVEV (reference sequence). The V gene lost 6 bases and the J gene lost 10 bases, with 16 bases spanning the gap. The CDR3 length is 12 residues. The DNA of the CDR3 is TGTGCCAGCAGCCTCTGGGGGGCTGAACAGTACTTC. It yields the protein CASSLWGAEQYF.

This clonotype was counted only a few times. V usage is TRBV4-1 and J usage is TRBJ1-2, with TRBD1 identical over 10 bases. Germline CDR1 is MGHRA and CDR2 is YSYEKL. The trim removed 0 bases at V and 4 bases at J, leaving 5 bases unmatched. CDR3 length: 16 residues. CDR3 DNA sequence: TGCGCCAGCAGCCAAGAGAGACAGGGGGCAGGCTATGGCTACACCTTC. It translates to CASSQERQGAGYGYTF.

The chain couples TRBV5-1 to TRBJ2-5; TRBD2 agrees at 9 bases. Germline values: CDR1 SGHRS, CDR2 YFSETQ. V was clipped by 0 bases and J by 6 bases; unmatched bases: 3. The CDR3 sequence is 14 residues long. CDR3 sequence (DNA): TGCGCCAGCAGCTTGGACAGCGGGGGGAAGACCCAGTACTTC. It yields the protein CASSLDSGGKTQYF.

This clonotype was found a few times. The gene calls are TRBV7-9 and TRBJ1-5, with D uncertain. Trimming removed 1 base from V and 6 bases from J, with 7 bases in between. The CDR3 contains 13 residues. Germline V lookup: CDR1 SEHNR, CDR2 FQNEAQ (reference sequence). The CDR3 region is CASSLGAPQPQHF. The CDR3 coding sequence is TGTGCCAGCAGCTTAGGAGCACCTCAGCCCCAGCATTTT.